Below, 10 T cell receptor beta chains from the same sample are listed, as sequenced in a study of blood T cell repertoires in COVID-19 (TCRdb year 2020). The library was generated by the immunoSEQ multiplex PCR assay. TCRdb carries this immuneACCESS record with in-frame sequences only. Its versions omit some clonotypes, under half of them owing to an unresolved V gene in the studies checked, with the rest unexplained. Within this sample are 200,000 to 250,000 clones, with roughly 84% of them counted one time only. 4% to 4.5% of the sample goes to the ten largest clones. Sequenced material: peripheral blood. These receptors were taken from a woman in her 40s with active or convalescent COVID-19.

V is TRBV14 and J is TRBJ2-1; 16 positions agree with TRBD2. CDR1 SGHDN and CDR2 FVKESK come from the germline V gene. The J segment lost 7 bases and the V segment lost 10 bases, leaving 25 bases of the junction unmatched. The CDR3 spans 21 residues. The CDR3 here is CAIPGQGCLGTSGGVRNEQFF. The CDR3 coding sequence is TGTGCCATCCCGGGACAGGGGTGCCTCGGGACTAGCGGGGGGGTTAGGAATGAGCAGTTCTTC.

The chain links TRBV30 to TRBJ2-1; 9 bases are a match to TRBD2. V trimming: 3 bases; J trimming: 0 bases; junction bases outside the gene matches: 3. Germline CDR1 is GTSNPN and CDR2 is SVGIG (reference sequence). This CDR3 is 15 amino acids long. The chain's CDR3 is CAWRLAGSSYNEQFF. CDR3 in DNA: TGTGCCTGGAGGCTAGCGGGGAGCTCCTACAATGAGCAGTTCTTC.

This chain joins TRBV5-1 and TRBJ2-7, with D perhaps matching TRBD1 (5 bases). The CDR3 is 15 amino acids. Germline CDR1 is SGHRS and CDR2 is YFSETQ. V was clipped by 0 bases and J by 2 bases, with 12 bases between them. This CDR3 reads CASSLVTATPYEQYF. In nucleotides, the CDR3 is TGCGCCAGCAGCTTGGTGACAGCAACTCCCTACGAGCAGTACTTC.

The V gene is TRBV4-2, the J gene TRBJ1-3, with 9 bases matching TRBD1. The germline V gene has CDR1 LGHNA and CDR2 YNFKEQ. V dropped 2 bases and J dropped 3; count of bases not matched to a gene: 5. This CDR3 comprises 16 residues. The CDR3 protein is CASSQPQGANGNTIYF. The CDR3 bases are TGTGCCAGCAGCCAACCACAGGGGGCGAATGGAAACACCATATATTTT.

The chain carries TRBV11-3 and TRBJ2-5; 15 nucleotides line up with TRBD2. Germline values: CDR1 SGHNT, CDR2 YENEEA. CDR3 length equals 19 residues. With 4 bases clipped from V and 0 bases from J, the junction kept 9 bases outside the gene matches. CDR3 bases: TGTGCCAGCAGCTCGGGACTAGCGGGGGGCCCGGGCGACCAAGAGACCCAGTACTTC. It specifies CASSSGLAGGPGDQETQYF.

V usage is TRBV12-5 and J usage is TRBJ2-3; 9 bases map to TRBD2. The ends lost 6 bases at V and 2 bases at J; junction bases unmatched: 6. The CDR3 covers 15 residues. CDR1 is LGHNT and CDR2 is FRNRAP in the germline V gene. CDR3 sequence: CASGQAGGVTDTQYF. CDR3 nucleotides: TGTGCTAGTGGCCAGGCGGGGGGGGTCACAGATACGCAGTATTTT. Variable domain in full (rest from reference TRBV12-5 and TRBJ2-3): DARVTQTPRHKVTEMGQEVTMRCQPILGHNTVFWYRQTMMQGLELLAYFRNRAPLDDSGMPKDRFSAEMPDATLATLKIQPSEPRDSAVYFCASGQAGGVTDTQYFGPGTRLTVL.

The V gene is TRBV4-1, the J gene TRBJ1-5, with TRBD1 identical over 9 bases. CDR3 length: 17 amino acids. Germline values: CDR1 MGHRA, CDR2 YSYEKL. Unmatched junction bases numbered 8, after V lost 2 bases and J lost 3 bases. The CDR3 protein is CASSQPGQGSANQPQHF. The CDR3 coding sequence is TGCGCCAGCAGCCAACCTGGACAGGGGTCGGCCAATCAGCCCCAGCATTTT.

The genes are TRBV3-1 (or the pseudogene TRBV3-2) and TRBJ1-5; perhaps TRBD1 as D (6 bases). The V gene lost 0 bases and the J gene lost 8 bases, with 14 bases spanning the gap. This CDR3 spans 15 amino acids. Germline CDR1 is LGHDT and CDR2 is YNNKEL (reference sequence). CDR3 loop: CASSQDGGGAKPQHF. As DNA, the CDR3 is TGTGCCAGCAGCCAAGATGGAGGGGGGGCGAAGCCCCAGCATTTT.

This clone occurred once. The V and J genes are TRBV7-9 and TRBJ1-5; D gene uncertain. The CDR3 is made up of 13 amino acids. Germline loops: CDR1 SEHNR, CDR2 FQNEAQ (reference sequence). Deletions cut 3 bases from V and 0 bases from J, with 3 bases between. In DNA form, the CDR3 reads TGTGCCAGCAGCTTTAGTAGCAATCAGCCCCAGCATTTT. Translation: CASSFSSNQPQHF. The variable domain in full, completed from reference TRBV7-9 and TRBJ1-5, reads DTGVSQNPRHKITKRGQNVTFRCDPISEHNRLYWYRQTLGQGPEFLTYFQNEAQLEKSRLLSDRFSAERPKGSFSTLEIQRTEQGDSAMYLCASSFSSNQPQHFGDGTRLSIL.

This clone was counted a single time. This chain uses TRBV12-5 with TRBJ1-3; no clear D gene. Trimming took off 6 bases at V and 4 bases at J, with 10 bases between the two ends. In germline, CDR1 is LGHNT, CDR2 FRNRAP. The CDR3 is 13 residues long. CDR3: CASGLGGGNTIYF. The DNA of the CDR3 is TGTGCTAGTGGCCTCGGCGGGGGAAACACCATATATTTT.